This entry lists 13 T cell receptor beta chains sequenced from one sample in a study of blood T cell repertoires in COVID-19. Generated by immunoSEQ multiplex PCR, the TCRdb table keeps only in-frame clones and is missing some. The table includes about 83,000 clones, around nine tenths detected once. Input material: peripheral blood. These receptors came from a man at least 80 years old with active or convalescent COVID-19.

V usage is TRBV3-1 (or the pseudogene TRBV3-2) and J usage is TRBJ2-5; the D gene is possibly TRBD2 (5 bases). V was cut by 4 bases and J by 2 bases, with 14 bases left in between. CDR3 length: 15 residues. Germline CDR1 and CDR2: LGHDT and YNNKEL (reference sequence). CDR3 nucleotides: TGTGCCAGCAGCCCATCCCGGGGAAGGCAAGAGACCCAGTACTTC. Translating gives CASSPSRGRQETQYF.

The CDR3 protein is CASSSGRAGETQYF. The CDR3 nucleotides read TGTGCCAGCAGTAGCGGGAGGGCCGGGGAGACCCAGTACTTC. This chain uses TRBV2 with TRBJ2-5; 10 bases fit TRBD2. After removal of 5 bases from V and 5 bases from J, the junction contained 5 bases not matched to a gene. The germline V gene has CDR1 SNHLY and CDR2 FYNNEI. The CDR3 is 14 residues long.

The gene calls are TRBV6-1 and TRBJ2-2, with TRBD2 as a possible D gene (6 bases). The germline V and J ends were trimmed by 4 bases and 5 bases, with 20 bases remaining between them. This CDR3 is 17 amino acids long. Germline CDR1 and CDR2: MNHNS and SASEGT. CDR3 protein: CASSGRAGTANTGELFF. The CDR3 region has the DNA TGTGCCAGCAGTGGGAGGGCCGGGACTGCTAATACCGGGGAGCTGTTTTTT.

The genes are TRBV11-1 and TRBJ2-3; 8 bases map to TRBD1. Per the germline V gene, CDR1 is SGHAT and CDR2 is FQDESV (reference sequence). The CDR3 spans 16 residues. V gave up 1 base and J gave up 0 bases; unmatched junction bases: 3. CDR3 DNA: TGTGCCAGCAGCTTAGAAGGACAGGGTAGCACAGATACGCAGTATTTT. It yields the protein CASSLEGQGSTDTQYF.

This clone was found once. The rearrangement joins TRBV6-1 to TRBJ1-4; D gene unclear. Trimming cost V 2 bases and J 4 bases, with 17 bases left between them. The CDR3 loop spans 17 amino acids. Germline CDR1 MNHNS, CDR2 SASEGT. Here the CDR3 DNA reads TGTGCCAGCAGTGAAAGACCAATTGCTACGGGTAATGAAAAACTGTTTTTT. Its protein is CASSERPIATGNEKLFF.

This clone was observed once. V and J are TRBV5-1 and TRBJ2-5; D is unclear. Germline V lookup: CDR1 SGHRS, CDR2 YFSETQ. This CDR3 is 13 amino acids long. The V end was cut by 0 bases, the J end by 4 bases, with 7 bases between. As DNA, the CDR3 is TGCGCCAGCAGCTTGGAGCACGGAGAGACCCAGTACTTC. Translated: CASSLEHGETQYF.

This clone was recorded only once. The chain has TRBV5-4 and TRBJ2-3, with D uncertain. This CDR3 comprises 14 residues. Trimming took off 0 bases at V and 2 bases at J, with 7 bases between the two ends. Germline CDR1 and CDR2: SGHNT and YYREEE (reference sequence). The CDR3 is CASSLGRNTDTQYF. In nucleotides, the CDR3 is TGTGCCAGCAGCTTGGGGCGGAACACAGATACGCAGTATTTT.

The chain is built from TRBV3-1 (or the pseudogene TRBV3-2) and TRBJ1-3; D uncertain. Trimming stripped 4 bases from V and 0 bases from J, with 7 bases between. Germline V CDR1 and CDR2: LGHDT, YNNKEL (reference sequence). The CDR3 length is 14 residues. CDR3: CASSPRSSGNTIYF. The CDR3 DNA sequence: TGTGCCAGCAGCCCCCGTAGCTCTGGAAACACCATATATTTT.

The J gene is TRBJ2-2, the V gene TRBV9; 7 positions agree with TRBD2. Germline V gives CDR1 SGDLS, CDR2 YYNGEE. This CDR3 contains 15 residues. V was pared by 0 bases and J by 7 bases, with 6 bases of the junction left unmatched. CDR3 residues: CASSVEPAGSGELFF. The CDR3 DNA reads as TGTGCCAGCAGCGTAGAGCCAGCGGGAAGCGGGGAGCTGTTTTTT. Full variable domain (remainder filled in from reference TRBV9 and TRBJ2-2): DSGVTQTPKHLITATGQRVTLRCSPRSGDLSVYWYQQSLDQGLQFLIQYYNGEERAKGNILERFSAQQFPDLHSELNLSSLELGDSALYFCASSVEPAGSGELFFGEGSRLTVL.

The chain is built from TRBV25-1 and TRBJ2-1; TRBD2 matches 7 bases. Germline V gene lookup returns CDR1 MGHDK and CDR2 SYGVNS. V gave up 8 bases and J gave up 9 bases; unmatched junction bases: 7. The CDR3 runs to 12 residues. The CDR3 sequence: CASRDYPSEQFF. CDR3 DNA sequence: TGTGCCAGCCGGGACTACCCCAGTGAGCAGTTCTTC.

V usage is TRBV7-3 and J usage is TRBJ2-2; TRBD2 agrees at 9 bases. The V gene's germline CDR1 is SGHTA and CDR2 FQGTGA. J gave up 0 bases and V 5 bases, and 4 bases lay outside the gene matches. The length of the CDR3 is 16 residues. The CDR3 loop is CASSPIAGANTGELFF. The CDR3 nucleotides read TGTGCCAGCAGCCCTATAGCGGGAGCGAACACCGGGGAGCTGTTTTTT. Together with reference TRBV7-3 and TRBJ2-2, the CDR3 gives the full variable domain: GAGVSQTPSNKVTEKGKYVELRCDPISGHTALYWYRQSLGQGPEFLIYFQGTGAADDSGLPNDRFFAVRPEGSVSTLKIQRTERGDSAVYLCASSPIAGANTGELFFGEGSRLTVL.

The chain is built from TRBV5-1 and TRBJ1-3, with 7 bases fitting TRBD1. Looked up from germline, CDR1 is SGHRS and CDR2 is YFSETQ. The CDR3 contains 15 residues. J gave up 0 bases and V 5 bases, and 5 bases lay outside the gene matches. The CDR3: CASRQGLSSGNTIYF. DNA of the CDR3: TGCGCCAGCAGACAGGGGCTTAGCTCTGGAAACACCATATATTTT.

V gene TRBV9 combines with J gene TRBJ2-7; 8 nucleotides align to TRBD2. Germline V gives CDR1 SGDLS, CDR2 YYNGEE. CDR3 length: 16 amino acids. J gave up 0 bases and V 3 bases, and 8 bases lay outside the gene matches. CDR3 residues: CASSARREGRSYEQYV. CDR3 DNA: TGTGCCAGCAGCGCCCGTCGGGAGGGACGCTCCTACGAGCAGTACGTC.